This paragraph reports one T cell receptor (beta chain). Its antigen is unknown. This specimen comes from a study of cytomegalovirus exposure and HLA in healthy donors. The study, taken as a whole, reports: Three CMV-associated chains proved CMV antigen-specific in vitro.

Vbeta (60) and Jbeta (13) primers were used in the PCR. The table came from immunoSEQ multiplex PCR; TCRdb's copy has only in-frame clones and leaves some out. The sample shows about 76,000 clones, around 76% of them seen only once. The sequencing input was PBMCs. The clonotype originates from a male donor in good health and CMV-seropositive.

The CDR3 region has the DNA TGCGCCAGCAGCTTCGGGACTAGCGGGAAGCGACAAGAGACCCAGTACTTC. Its translation: CASSFGTSGKRQETQYF. The chain combines TRBV5-1 with TRBJ2-5; TRBD2 matches at 13 bases. The CDR3 is 17 residues long. CDR1 and CDR2 from the germline V gene are SGHRS and YFSETQ. Trimming cost V 2 bases and J 2 bases; bases outside gene matches: 6. The full variable domain, its missing parts supplied by reference TRBV5-1 and TRBJ2-5, is KAGVTQTPRYLIKTRGQQVTLSCSPISGHRSVSWYQQTPGQGLQFLFEYFSETQRNKGNFPGRFSGRQFSNSRSEMNVSTLELGDSALYLCASSFGTSGKRQETQYFGPGTRLLVL.